The 8 T cell receptor beta chains presented below share a single source sample, sequenced in a study of blood T cell repertoires in COVID-19. Only in-frame clones appear in the TCRdb table, and some are missing; sequencing was by immunoSEQ multiplex PCR. The sample has about 39,000 clones; more than 70% are singletons. Sequenced sample: peripheral blood. The receptor source for this set is a man aged 60 to 69 with acute or convalescent COVID-19.

The genes are TRBV7-6 and TRBJ2-5; maybe TRBD2 (7 bases). Between the trimmed V and J ends, which lost 2 bases and 4 bases, there was a span of 14 bases. Germline assignment: CDR1 SGHVS and CDR2 FNYEAQ. The CDR3 covers 15 residues. The CDR3 protein is CASSLLPGGTETQYF. The DNA for the CDR3 is TGTGCCAGCAGCTTACTTCCGGGGGGCACAGAGACCCAGTACTTC.

V usage is TRBV2 and J usage is TRBJ2-2, with 8 bases identical to TRBD2. V lost 8 bases to trimming and J lost 0 bases; unmatched junction nucleotides: 8. The CDR3 is 16 amino acids. Germline CDR1 SNHLY, CDR2 FYNNEI. CDR3 nucleotides: TGTGCCAGCCTCCACGGACTAGCCGCGAACACCGGGGAGCTGTTTTTT. The encoded protein is CASLHGLAANTGELFF.

The V gene is TRBV5-8, the J gene TRBJ1-4, with a tentative D call TRBD1 (6 bases). This CDR3 has 16 amino acids. V was cut by 3 bases and J by 3 bases, with 15 bases left in between. Germline V gene data show CDR1 as SGHTS and CDR2 as YDEGEE. CDR3 coding DNA: TGTGCCAGCAGCTACGGGGGGGCACGATCTAATGAAAAACTGTTTTTT. As protein: CASSYGGARSNEKLFF.

The chain carries TRBV19 and TRBJ1-2, with TRBD1 as a possible D gene (6 bases). Germline CDR1 and CDR2: LNHDA and SQIVND (reference sequence). The CDR3 has 14 amino acids. V was trimmed by 3 bases and J by 2 bases, leaving 10 bases between them. CDR3 region: CASSILQGNYGYTF. The CDR3 DNA reads TGTGCCAGTAGTATCTTACAGGGAAACTATGGCTACACCTTC.

This clone appeared once. V gene TRBV6-5 combines with J gene TRBJ1-6; D is unclear. V was clipped by 8 bases and J by 6 bases, with 11 bases between them. This CDR3 contains 13 residues. Germline V gene sequence: CDR1 MNHEY, CDR2 SVGAGI. In DNA, the CDR3 is TGTGCCAGCGCCTTCCAGGTTAATTCACCCCTCCACTTT. Translated, it gives CASAFQVNSPLHF.

The chain combines TRBV5-1 with TRBJ2-2, with TRBD1 matching 8 bases. The V gene's germline CDR1 is SGHRS and CDR2 YFSETQ. This CDR3 region has 14 residues. V gave up 0 bases and J gave up 8 bases; unmatched junction bases: 3. CDR3 sequence: CASSLAGGFGELFF. CDR3 DNA: TGCGCCAGCAGCTTGGCAGGGGGCTTTGGGGAGCTGTTTTTT.

The chain is built from TRBV20-1 and TRBJ1-1; no reliable D call. The CDR3 contains 12 residues. CDR1 and CDR2 from the germline V gene are DFQATT and SNEGSKA (reference sequence). Trimming pared 3 bases from V and 11 bases from J, leaving 16 bases between. The CDR3 DNA reads as TGCAGTGCTAGTCTGGCGGGTGCGGATGCTTTCTTT. Its translation: CSASLAGADAFF.

J is TRBJ2-2 and V is TRBV7-3, with 7 bases identical to TRBD1. This CDR3 has 13 amino acids. The J segment lost 5 bases and the V segment lost 4 bases, leaving 1 base of the junction unmatched. The V gene's germline CDR1 is SGHTA and CDR2 FQGTGA. CDR3: CASSSQGTGELFF. The CDR3 DNA is TGTGCCAGCAGCTCACAGGGGACCGGGGAGCTGTTTTTT. The variable domain in full, with the rest retrieved from reference TRBV7-3 and TRBJ2-2, is GAGVSQTPSNKVTEKGKYVELRCDPISGHTALYWYRQSLGQGPEFLIYFQGTGAADDSGLPNDRFFAVRPEGSVSTLKIQRTERGDSAVYLCASSSQGTGELFFGEGSRLTVL.